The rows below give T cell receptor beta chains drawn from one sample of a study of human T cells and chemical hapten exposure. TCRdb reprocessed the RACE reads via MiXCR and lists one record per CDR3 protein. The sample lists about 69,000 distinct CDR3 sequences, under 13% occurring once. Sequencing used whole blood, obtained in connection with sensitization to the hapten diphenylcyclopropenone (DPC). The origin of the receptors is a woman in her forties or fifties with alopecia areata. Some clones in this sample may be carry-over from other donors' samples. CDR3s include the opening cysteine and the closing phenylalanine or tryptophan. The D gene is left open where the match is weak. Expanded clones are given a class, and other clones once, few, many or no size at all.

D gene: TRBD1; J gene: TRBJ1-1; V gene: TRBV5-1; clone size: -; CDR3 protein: CASSLRQGATNTEAFF; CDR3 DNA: TGCGCCAGCAGCTTGCGGCAGGGGGCTACGAACACTGAAGCTTTCTTT
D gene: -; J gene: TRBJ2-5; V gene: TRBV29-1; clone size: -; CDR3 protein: CSVGGLEETQYF; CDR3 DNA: TGCAGCGTGGGGGGACTGGAAGAGACCCAGTACTTC
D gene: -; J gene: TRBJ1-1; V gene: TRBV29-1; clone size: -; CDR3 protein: CSVLPGGGTEAFF; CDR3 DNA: TGCAGCGTTCTCCCCGGGGGAGGAACTGAAGCTTTCTTT
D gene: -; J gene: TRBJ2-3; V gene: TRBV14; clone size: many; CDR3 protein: CASSQVREYGQYF; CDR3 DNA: TGTGCCAGCAGCCAAGTCAGAGAGTACGGGCAGTATTTT
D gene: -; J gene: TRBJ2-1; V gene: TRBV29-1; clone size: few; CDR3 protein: CSGSINEQFF; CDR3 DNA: TGCAGCGGATCAATAAATGAGCAGTTCTTC
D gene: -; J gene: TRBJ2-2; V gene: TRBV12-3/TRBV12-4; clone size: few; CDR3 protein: CASSHRVGELFF; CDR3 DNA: TGTGCCAGCAGCCACAGGGTCGGGGAGCTGTTTTTT
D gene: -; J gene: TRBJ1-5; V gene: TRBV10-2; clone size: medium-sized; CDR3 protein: CASTPGSNQPQHF; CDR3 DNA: TGCGCCAGCACTCCGGGAAGCAATCAGCCCCAGCATTTT
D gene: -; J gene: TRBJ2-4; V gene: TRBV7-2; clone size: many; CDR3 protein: CASSLFHSPKNIQYF; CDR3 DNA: TGTGCCAGCAGCTTATTTCACTCCCCCAAAAACATTCAGTACTTC
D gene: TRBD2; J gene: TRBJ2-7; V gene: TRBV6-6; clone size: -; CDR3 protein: CASSTASGTFEQYF; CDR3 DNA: TGTGCCAGCAGCACAGCTAGCGGGACCTTCGAGCAGTACTTC
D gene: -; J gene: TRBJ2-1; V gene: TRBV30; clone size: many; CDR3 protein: CAWSVLWGHEQFF; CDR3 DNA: TGTGCCTGGAGTGTACTGTGGGGCCATGAGCAGTTCTTC
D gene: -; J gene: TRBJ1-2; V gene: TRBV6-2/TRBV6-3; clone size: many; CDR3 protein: CASSLLRWDGYTF; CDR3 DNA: TGTGCCAGCAGTCTATTAAGGTGGGATGGCTACACCTTC
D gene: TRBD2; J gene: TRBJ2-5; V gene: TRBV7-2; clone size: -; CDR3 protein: CASSRPHSGEETQYF; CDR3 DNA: TGTGCCAGCAGCCGCCCGCATAGCGGGGAAGAGACCCAGTACTTC
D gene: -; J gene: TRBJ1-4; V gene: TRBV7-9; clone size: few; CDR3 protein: CASNSGEKLFF; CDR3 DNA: TGTGCCAGCAATTCAGGGGAAAAACTGTTTTTT
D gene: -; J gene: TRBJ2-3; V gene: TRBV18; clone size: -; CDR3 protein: CASSPLTRTDTQYF; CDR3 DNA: TGTGCCAGCTCGCCACTCACTCGCACAGATACGCAGTATTTT
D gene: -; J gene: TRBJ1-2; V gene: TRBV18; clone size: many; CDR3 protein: CASSPQGGGGYTF; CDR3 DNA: TGTGCCAGCTCACCACAAGGAGGGGGTGGCTACACCTTC
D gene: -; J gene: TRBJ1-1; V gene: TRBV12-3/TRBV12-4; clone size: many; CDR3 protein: CASSTFPTGAGTEAFF; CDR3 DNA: TGTGCCAGCAGTACCTTCCCGACAGGCGCGGGCACTGAAGCTTTCTTT
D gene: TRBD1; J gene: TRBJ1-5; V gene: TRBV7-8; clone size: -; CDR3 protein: CASSQGQGNSNQPQHF; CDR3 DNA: TGTGCCAGCAGTCAGGGACAGGGTAACAGCAATCAGCCCCAGCATTTT
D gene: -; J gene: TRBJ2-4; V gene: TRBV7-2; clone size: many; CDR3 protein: CASSSHTRGGLDKNIQYF; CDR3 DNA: TGTGCCAGCAGCTCCCACACCCGAGGGGGTCTCGACAAAAACATTCAGTACTTC
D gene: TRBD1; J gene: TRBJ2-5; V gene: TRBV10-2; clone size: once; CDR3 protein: CASRDRESQYF; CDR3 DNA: TGCGCCAGCAGGGACAGGGAGTCCCAGTACTTC
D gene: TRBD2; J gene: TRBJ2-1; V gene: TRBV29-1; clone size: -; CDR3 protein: CSTSGRAYNEQFF; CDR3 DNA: TGCAGCACGAGCGGGAGGGCCTACAATGAGCAGTTCTTC
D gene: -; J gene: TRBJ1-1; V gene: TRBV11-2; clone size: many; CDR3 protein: CASSRYGQSQAFF; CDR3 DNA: TGTGCCAGCAGCCGCTATGGACAGTCACAAGCTTTCTTT
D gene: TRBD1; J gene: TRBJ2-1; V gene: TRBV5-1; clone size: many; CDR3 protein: CASRTQQGANEQFF; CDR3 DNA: TGCGCCAGCAGAACTCAACAGGGGGCGAATGAGCAGTTCTTC
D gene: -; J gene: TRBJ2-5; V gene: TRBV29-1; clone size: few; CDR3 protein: CSVVRVETQYF; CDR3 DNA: TGCAGCGTTGTAAGAGTAGAGACCCAGTACTTC
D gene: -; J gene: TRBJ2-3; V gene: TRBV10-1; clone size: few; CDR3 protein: CASSELTGTDTQYF; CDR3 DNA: TGCGCCAGCAGTGAGTTGACGGGCACAGATACGCAGTATTTT
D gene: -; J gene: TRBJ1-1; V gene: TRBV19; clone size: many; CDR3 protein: CASSVVRGTEAFF; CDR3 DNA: TGTGCCAGTAGTGTAGTACGCGGGACTGAAGCTTTCTTT
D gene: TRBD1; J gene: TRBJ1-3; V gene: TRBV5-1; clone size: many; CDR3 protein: CASSLEGAANSGNTIYF; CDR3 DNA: TGCGCCAGCAGCTTGGAGGGGGCAGCAAACTCTGGAAACACCATATATTTT
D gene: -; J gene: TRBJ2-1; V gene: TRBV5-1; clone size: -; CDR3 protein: CASSTRQAGLSNEQFF; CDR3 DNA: TGCGCCAGCAGCACGCGTCAGGCAGGGCTGAGCAATGAGCAGTTCTTC
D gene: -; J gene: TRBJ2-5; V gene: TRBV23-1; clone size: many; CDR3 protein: CASSQSAAPYF; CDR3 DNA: TGCGCCAGCAGTCAATCGGCGGCCCCGTACTTC
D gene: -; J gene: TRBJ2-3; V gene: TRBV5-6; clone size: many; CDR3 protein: CASSRLVKLADTQYF; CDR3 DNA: TGTGCCAGCAGCCGACTGGTTAAATTGGCAGATACGCAGTATTTT
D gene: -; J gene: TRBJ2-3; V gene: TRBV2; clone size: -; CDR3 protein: CASRANTDTQYF; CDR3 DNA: TGTGCCAGCAGAGCAAACACAGATACGCAGTATTTT
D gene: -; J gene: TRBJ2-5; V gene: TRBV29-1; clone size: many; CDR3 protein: CSVVWAETQYF; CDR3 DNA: TGCAGCGTTGTTTGGGCAGAGACCCAGTACTTC
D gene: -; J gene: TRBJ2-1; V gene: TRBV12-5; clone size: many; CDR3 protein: CASGATYDRGNNEQFF; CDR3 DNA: TGTGCTAGTGGCGCAACCTATGACAGAGGCAACAATGAGCAGTTCTTC
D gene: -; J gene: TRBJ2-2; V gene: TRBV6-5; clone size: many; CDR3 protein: CASRLTAPGELFF; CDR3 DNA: TGTGCCAGCAGACTTACAGCGCCCGGGGAGCTGTTTTTT
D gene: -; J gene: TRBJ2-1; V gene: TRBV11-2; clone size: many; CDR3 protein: CASSLGGGNEQFF; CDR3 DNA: TGTGCCAGCAGCTTAGGAGGGGGCAATGAGCAGTTCTTC
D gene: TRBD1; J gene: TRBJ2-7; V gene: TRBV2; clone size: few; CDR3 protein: CASTRDRDYEQYF; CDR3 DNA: TGTGCCAGCACCCGGGACAGGGACTACGAGCAGTACTTC
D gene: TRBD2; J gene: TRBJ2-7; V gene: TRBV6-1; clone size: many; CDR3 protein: CASSTSGVGEQYF; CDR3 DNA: TGTGCCAGCAGCACTAGCGGTGTAGGTGAGCAGTACTTC
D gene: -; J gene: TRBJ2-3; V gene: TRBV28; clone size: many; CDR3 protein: CASSLSRVQDTQYF; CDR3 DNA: TGTGCCAGCAGTTTATCCAGGGTTCAAGATACGCAGTATTTT
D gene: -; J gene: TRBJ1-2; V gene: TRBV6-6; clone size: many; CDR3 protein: CASRSNYGYTF; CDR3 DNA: TGTGCCAGCAGATCCAACTATGGCTACACCTTC
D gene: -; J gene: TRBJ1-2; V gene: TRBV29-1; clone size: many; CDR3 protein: CSVGSNYGYTF; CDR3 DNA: TGCAGCGTTGGGTCTAACTATGGCTACACCTTC
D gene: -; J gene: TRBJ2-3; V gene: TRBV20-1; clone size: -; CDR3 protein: CSAKRRESTDTQYF; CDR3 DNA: TGCAGTGCAAAGAGGAGAGAGAGCACAGATACGCAGTATTTT
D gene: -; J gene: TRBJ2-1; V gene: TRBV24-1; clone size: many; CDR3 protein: CATSDNLGAVNEQFF; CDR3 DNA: TGTGCCACCAGTGACAACCTCGGGGCTGTCAATGAGCAGTTCTTC
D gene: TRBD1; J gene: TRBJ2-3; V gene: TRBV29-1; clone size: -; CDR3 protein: CSEQGEEDTQYF; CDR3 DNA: TGCAGTGAACAGGGGGAGGAAGATACGCAGTATTTT
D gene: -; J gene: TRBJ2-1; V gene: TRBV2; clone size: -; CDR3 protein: CASIGAGLVF; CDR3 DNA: TGTGCCAGCATCGGGGCCGGCCTTGTCTTC
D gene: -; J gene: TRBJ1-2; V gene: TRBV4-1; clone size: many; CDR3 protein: CASSQFQANYGYTF; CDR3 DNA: TGCGCCAGCAGCCAATTTCAAGCTAACTATGGCTACACCTTC
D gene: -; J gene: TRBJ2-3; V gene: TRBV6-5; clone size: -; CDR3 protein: CASTAADTQYF; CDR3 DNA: TGTGCCAGTACCGCCGCAGATACGCAGTATTTT
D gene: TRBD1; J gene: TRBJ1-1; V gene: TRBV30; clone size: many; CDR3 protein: CAWSIGQGNTEAFF; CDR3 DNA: TGTGCCTGGAGTATCGGACAGGGGAACACTGAAGCTTTCTTT
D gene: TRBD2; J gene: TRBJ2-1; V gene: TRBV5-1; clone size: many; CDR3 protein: CASSLSSGSHDEQFF; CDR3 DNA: TGCGCCAGCAGCTTATCCAGCGGGAGTCACGATGAGCAGTTCTTC
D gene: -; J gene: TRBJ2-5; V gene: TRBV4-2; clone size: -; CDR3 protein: CASSQPGTQETQYF; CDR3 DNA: TGTGCCAGCAGCCAACCTGGGACACAAGAGACCCAGTACTTC